One sample yielded the 23 T cell receptor beta chains listed below, sequenced in a study of blood T cells in healthy people across ages (dated by TCRdb to 2014 to 2015). The method behind the library was 5' RACE. A second PCR of roughly 6 to 11 cycles was run with a J-beta primer mix and a sample-barcoded 5' primer. Through fastp at Q25 and MiXCR, TCRdb rebuilt clones from the public reads, retaining in-frame beta chains. Records with the same CDR3 protein are collapsed into one entry carrying the most frequent genes and DNA. Within this sample are approximately 1,700,000 distinct CDR3 sequences, with roughly 43% of them counted one time only. Of the sample, around 23% falls within the top ten clones. Sequencing used blood. The origin of the receptors is a human donor in good health.

This clonotype was seen a few times. The chain joins TRBV20-1 to TRBJ1-1; D call uncertain. Germline loops: CDR1 DFQATT, CDR2 SNEGSKA (reference sequence). CDR3 size: 10 residues. Trimming removed 5 bases from V and 5 bases from J, with 6 bases in between. DNA for the CDR3: TGCAGTGCTTTGGGGACTGAAGCTTTCTTT. Translated: CSALGTEAFF.

This chain links TRBV12-3 or TRBV12-4 with TRBJ2-7, with D perhaps matching TRBD2 (6 bases). This CDR3 comprises 14 residues. Trimming removed 5 bases at V and 6 bases at J, with 17 bases between. CDR3 amino acids: CASSPRGGSGEQYF. The DNA of the CDR3 is TGTGCCAGCAGTCCCCGTGGAGGGTCAGGCGAGCAGTACTTC.

This chain uses TRBV7-9 with TRBJ2-6, with 8 bases fitting TRBD1. Germline CDR1 and CDR2: SEHNR and FQNEAQ (reference sequence). CDR3 size: 17 residues. Trimming removed 3 bases from V and 2 bases from J; junction bases left unmatched: 6. As DNA, the CDR3 is TGTGCCAGCAGCTTGGACAGGGAAAACCCTGGGGCCAACGTCCTGACTTTC. Translating it yields CASSLDRENPGANVLTF.

V is TRBV20-1 and J is TRBJ2-3; 8 nucleotides match TRBD2. Germline assignment: CDR1 DFQATT and CDR2 SNEGSKA (reference sequence). This CDR3 contains 15 residues. CDR3 sequence (DNA): TGCAGATGCCGGCCCGGGGGGGCCCTGGCAGATACGCAGTATTTT. Protein: CRCRPGGALADTQYF.

V gene TRBV10-3 combines with J gene TRBJ1-1; D remains ambiguous. Trimming pared 6 bases from V and 3 bases from J, leaving 14 bases between. Germline V gene sequence: CDR1 ENHRY, CDR2 SYGVKD. The CDR3 length is 14 residues. Written as DNA, the CDR3 is TGTGCCATCAGCATCAAGGCGTCGGACACTGAAGCTTTCTTT. This sequence encodes CAISIKASDTEAFF.

V and J are TRBV15 and TRBJ2-5; D not certain. The germline CDR1 and CDR2 sequences are LNHNV and YYDKDF (reference sequence). Between the trimmed V and J ends, which lost 0 bases and 2 bases, there was a span of 7 bases. This CDR3 spans 14 amino acids. The CDR3 nucleotides are TGTGCCACCAGCAGAGATATACCGCAAGAGACCCAGTACTTC. This gives the protein CATSRDIPQETQYF.

This sequence joins TRBV7-7 and TRBJ2-1; 8 positions agree with TRBD1. Trimming cost V 5 bases and J 8 bases; bases outside gene matches: 11. The CDR3 covers 15 residues. Germline V gene data show CDR1 as SSHAT and CDR2 as FNYEAQ (reference sequence). DNA of the CDR3: TGTGCCAGCAGCCGATCAGGACAGGGATTGGATGAGCAGTTCTTC. Its translation is CASSRSGQGLDEQFF.

The gene calls are TRBV6-5 and TRBJ2-7; the match to TRBD1 covers 9 bases. The CDR3 is made up of 16 amino acids. V lost 6 bases to trimming and J lost 4 bases; unmatched junction nucleotides: 13. Germline CDR1 MNHEY, CDR2 SVGAGI. As DNA, the CDR3 is TGTGCCAGCAGCCGAGCCGGGACAGGGTATGGATACGAGCAGTACTTC. Residues: CASSRAGTGYGYEQYF.

This clonotype was counted between two and nine times. The genes are TRBV20-1 and TRBJ2-1; TRBD2 matches 13 bases. Germline assignment: CDR1 DFQATT and CDR2 SNEGSKA (reference sequence). The length of the CDR3 is 13 residues. The V segment lost 6 bases and the J segment 6 bases; nucleotides outside the gene matches: 2. The CDR3 is CSAGLAGVNEQFF. The CDR3 DNA reads TGCAGTGCCGGACTAGCGGGGGTCAATGAGCAGTTCTTC.

The chain employs TRBV20-1 and TRBJ1-1; 10 nucleotides line up with TRBD1. The CDR3 is made up of 14 amino acids. Germline assignment: CDR1 DFQATT and CDR2 SNEGSKA (reference sequence). V lost 4 bases to trimming and J lost 5 bases; unmatched junction nucleotides: 7. The CDR3 region has the DNA TGCAGTGCTAAAGCCGGACAGGGGGAGACTGAAGCTTTCTTT. This translates into CSAKAGQGETEAFF.

The J gene is TRBJ1-1, the V gene TRBV28; 7 nucleotides match TRBD1. Germline values: CDR1 MDHEN, CDR2 SYDVKM. The CDR3 length is 14 residues. The V gene end was trimmed by 5 bases and the J gene end by 4 bases; junction bases not matched to a gene: 7. CDR3 loop: CASSEAGGATEAFF. CDR3 bases: TGTGCCAGCAGTGAAGCAGGGGGGGCCACTGAAGCTTTCTTT. The entire variable domain, with the rest obtained from reference TRBV28 and TRBJ1-1, is as follows: DVKVTQSSRYLVKRTGEKVFLECVQDMDHENMFWYRQDPGLGLRLIYFSYDVKMKEKGDIPEGYSVSREKKERFSLILESASTNQTSMYLCASSEAGGATEAFFGQGTRLTVV.

The table lists this clonotype with a few counts. This chain connects TRBV7-2 to TRBJ2-7, with TRBD1 as a possible D gene (6 bases). The CDR3 has 14 amino acids. V shed 5 bases and J shed 2 bases, with 13 bases lying between them. The germline CDR1 and CDR2 sequences are SGHTA and FQGNSA. CDR3 loop: CASSRETGPYEQYF. DNA of the CDR3: TGTGCCAGCAGCCGAGAGACAGGCCCCTACGAGCAGTACTTC.

The genes are TRBV29-1 and TRBJ1-2; D gene unclear. The V end lost 5 bases, the J end lost 7 bases, and 17 bases lay between the germline ends. CDR1 is SQVTM, CDR2 ANQGSEA, per germline. This CDR3 is 13 amino acids long. The DNA of the CDR3 is TGCAGCGTTTTACCCCAGACGTTTGGTGGCTACACCTTC. Translated: CSVLPQTFGGYTF. Together with reference TRBV29-1 and TRBJ1-2, the CDR3 gives the full variable domain: SAVISQKPSRDICQRGTSLTIQCQVDSQVTMMFWYRQQPGQSLTLIATANQGSEATYESGFVIDKFPISRPNLTFSTLTVSNMSPEDSSIYLCSVLPQTFGGYTFGSGTRLTVV.

This sequence joins TRBV12-3 or TRBV12-4 and TRBJ1-2; tentative D call: TRBD1 (5 bases). The CDR3 is 16 amino acids. V was trimmed by 6 bases and J by 4 bases, leaving 21 bases between them. The CDR3 protein is CASSPSAGPKGYGYTF. CDR3 nucleotide sequence: TGTGCCAGCAGCCCATCCGCGGGGCCCAAGGGCTATGGCTACACCTTC.

The chain combines TRBV28 with TRBJ2-3; D ambiguous. The V gene lost 1 base and the J gene lost 5 bases, with 10 bases spanning the gap. The CDR3 is 14 residues long. Germline V gene sequence: CDR1 MDHEN, CDR2 SYDVKM. The CDR3 DNA reads TGTGCCAGCAGTTTATTACAGATTGAAGATACGCAGTATTTT. Translation: CASSLLQIEDTQYF.

The rearrangement links TRBV4-1 to TRBJ2-4, with D hard to call. The J call may be incorrect, as the DNA end agrees better with TRBJ2-7. Per germline, CDR1 MGHRA and CDR2 YSYEKL. The CDR3 consists of 13 residues. CDR3 coding DNA: TGCGCCAGCAGCCAAGAGAAGGCATACGAGCAGTACTTC. This codes for CASSQEKAYEQYF.

The rearrangement links TRBV4-1 to TRBJ2-3; TRBD2 agrees at 9 bases. V lost 0 bases to trimming and J lost 1 base; unmatched junction nucleotides: 5. Germline CDR1 and CDR2: MGHRA and YSYEKL. The CDR3 is 17 residues long. CDR3: CASSQDLTSGGTDTQYF. DNA for the CDR3: TGCGCCAGCAGCCAAGATCTGACTAGCGGTGGCACAGATACGCAGTATTTT.

This clonotype was seen more than once but under ten times. The V call is TRBV20-1, the J call TRBJ2-7, with D perhaps matching TRBD1 (6 bases). The germline V gene encodes CDR1 DFQATT and CDR2 SNEGSKA (reference sequence). V was pared by 4 bases and J by 6 bases, with 19 bases between. The CDR3 spans 14 residues. The CDR3 here is CSAIVQGLISEQYF. The CDR3 DNA sequence: TGCAGTGCTATCGTGCAGGGGTTAATTTCCGAGCAGTACTTC.

This clonotype appeared once. Germline and junction disagree at one end, which may indicate a read error. J is TRBJ1-3 and V is TRBV29-1; 7 bases fit TRBD1. The length of the CDR3 is 14 residues. Germline-derived CDR1 and CDR2 are SQVTM and ANQGSEA. CDR3 DNA sequence: TGCAGCGTTGAAAGACAGGGTATTGGAGACACCATATATTTT. It yields the protein CSVERQGIGDTIYF.

This clonotype was detected many times. The chain couples TRBV12-3 or TRBV12-4 to TRBJ1-4; 7 nucleotides line up with TRBD1. The CDR3 extends over 15 amino acids. V shed 5 bases, J shed 11 bases, and the junction held 14 bases outside the gene matches. CDR3 in DNA: TGTGCCAGCAGTCGAGGATCCGGGACAGCTGGGAAACTGTTTTTT. Residues: CASSRGSGTAGKLFF.

V and J are TRBV4-2 and TRBJ2-5; TRBD1 matches 8 bases. V gave up 4 bases and J gave up 2 bases; unmatched junction bases: 9. This CDR3 is 16 amino acids long. Germline lookup yields CDR1 LGHNA and CDR2 YNFKEQ. The CDR3 DNA reads as TGTGCCAGCAGCCCATTGGGACAGGTGGCGCAAGAGACCCAGTACTTC. This translates into CASSPLGQVAQETQYF.

This chain links TRBV20-1 with TRBJ2-5; D is uncertain. The length of the CDR3 is 15 residues. CDR1 and CDR2 (germline): DFQATT, SNEGSKA (reference sequence). The V gene lost 1 base and the J gene lost 3 bases, with 15 bases spanning the gap. The chain's CDR3 is CSARAPLGPKETQYF. Here the CDR3 DNA reads TGCAGTGCTAGAGCCCCTCTTGGGCCGAAAGAGACCCAGTACTTC.

This clonotype was counted a few times. This sequence joins TRBV5-1 and TRBJ1-2; D call uncertain. The CDR3 consists of 12 residues. Looked up from germline, CDR1 is SGHRS and CDR2 is YFSETQ. The V end was cut by 3 bases, the J end by 8 bases, with 11 bases between. Here the CDR3 reads CASSSSLYGYTF. The CDR3 DNA sequence: TGCGCCAGCAGCTCCTCCCTTTACGGCTACACCTTC. Using reference TRBV5-1 and TRBJ1-2 for the parts outside the CDR3, the full variable domain is KAGVTQTPRYLIKTRGQQVTLSCSPISGHRSVSWYQQTPGQGLQFLFEYFSETQRNKGNFPGRFSGRQFSNSRSEMNVSTLELGDSALYLCASSSSLYGYTFGSGTRLTVV.